This T cell receptor beta chain was captured in a study of blood T cell repertoires in COVID-19. The overall study: Samples of COVID-19 (acute and convalescent) were obtained from the United States, Italy and Spain.

Profiling relied on immunoSEQ multiplex PCR, and the TCRdb table lists in-frame clones only, not all of them. Here the sample spans about 230,000 clones, less than 85% being singletons. Sequencing input: peripheral blood. This receptor was obtained from a woman in her 70s with active or convalescent COVID-19.

The CDR3 here is CASRSGTGVYEQYF. The CDR3 coding sequence is TGCGCCAGCAGATCCGGGACAGGGGTTTACGAGCAGTACTTC. The genes are TRBV10-2 and TRBJ2-7; 10 nucleotides align to TRBD1. The germline V gene has CDR1 WSHSY and CDR2 SAAADI. CDR3 length equals 14 residues. The junction had 6 bases not matched to a gene; V was cut back by 6 bases and J by 4 bases.